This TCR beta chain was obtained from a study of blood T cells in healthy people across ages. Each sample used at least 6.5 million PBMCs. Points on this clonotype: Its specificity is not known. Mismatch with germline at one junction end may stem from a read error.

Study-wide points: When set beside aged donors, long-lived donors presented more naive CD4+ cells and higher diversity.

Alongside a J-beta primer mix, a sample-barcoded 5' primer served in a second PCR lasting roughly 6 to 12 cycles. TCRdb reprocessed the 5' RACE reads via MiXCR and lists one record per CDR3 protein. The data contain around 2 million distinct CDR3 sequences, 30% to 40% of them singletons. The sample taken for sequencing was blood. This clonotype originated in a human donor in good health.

The CDR3 is CASTGGSGYDYTF. In DNA, the CDR3 is TGCGCCAGCACCGGAGGGAGTGGCTATGACTACACCTTC. The rearrangement uses TRBV4-1 and TRBJ1-2; the D is unclear. Germline V gives CDR1 MGHRA, CDR2 YSYEKL. The CDR3 contains 13 residues.